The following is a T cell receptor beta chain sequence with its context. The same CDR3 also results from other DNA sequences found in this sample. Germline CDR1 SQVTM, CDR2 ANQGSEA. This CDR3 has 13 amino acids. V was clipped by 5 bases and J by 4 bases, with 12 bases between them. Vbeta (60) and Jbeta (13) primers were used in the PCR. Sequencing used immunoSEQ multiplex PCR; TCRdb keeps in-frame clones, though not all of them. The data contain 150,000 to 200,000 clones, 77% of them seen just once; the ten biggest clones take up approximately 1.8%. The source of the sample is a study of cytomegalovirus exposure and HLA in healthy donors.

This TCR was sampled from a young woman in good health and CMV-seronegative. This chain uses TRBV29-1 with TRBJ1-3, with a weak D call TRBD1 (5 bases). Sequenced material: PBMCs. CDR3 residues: CSVTGQAGNTIYF. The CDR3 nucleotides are TGCAGCGTTACCGGACAAGCAGGAAACACCATATATTTT.